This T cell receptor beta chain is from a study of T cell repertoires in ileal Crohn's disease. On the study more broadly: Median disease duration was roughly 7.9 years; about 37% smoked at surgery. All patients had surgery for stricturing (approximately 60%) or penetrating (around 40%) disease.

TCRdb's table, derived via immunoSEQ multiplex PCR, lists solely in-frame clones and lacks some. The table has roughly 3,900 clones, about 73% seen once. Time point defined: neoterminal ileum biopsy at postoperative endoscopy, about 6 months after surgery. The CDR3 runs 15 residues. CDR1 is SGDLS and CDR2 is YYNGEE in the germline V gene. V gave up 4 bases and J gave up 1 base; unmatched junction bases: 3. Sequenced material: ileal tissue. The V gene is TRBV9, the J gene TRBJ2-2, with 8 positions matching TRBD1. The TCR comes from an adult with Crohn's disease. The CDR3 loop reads CASSPGTGNTGELFF. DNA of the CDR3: TGTGCCAGCAGCCCAGGGACAGGGAACACCGGGGAGCTGTTTTTT.